Below, 3 T cell receptor beta chains from the same sample are listed, as sequenced in a study of metastatic and nonmetastatic thyroid tumors. Via MiXCR, TCRdb re-called the PCR reads. The sample has roughly 24,000 clones, around 20% seen once. Prior to thyroid surgery, none of the patients had received any treatment. The source material was blood. These receptors were obtained from a male donor with papillary thyroid cancer or a benign thyroid nodule (not recorded which). Some clones in this sample may be carry-over from other donors' samples.

In this sample, this clone turned up a few times. One end of the junction fails to match germline, which may point to a read error. The V gene is TRBV5-1, the J gene TRBJ2-7, with D hard to call. The CDR3 is 15 amino acids. Germline values: CDR1 SGHRS, CDR2 YFSETQ. The CDR3 here is CASSLDVGHPYEQYF. The CDR3 region has the DNA TGCGCCAGCAGCTTGGATGTAGGGCACCCCTACGAACAGTACTTC.

This clone was seen repeatedly, ten times or more. The chain carries TRBV19 and TRBJ1-4; tentative D call: TRBD1 (6 bases). The CDR3 spans 14 residues. The germline V gene has CDR1 LNHDA and CDR2 SQIVND (reference sequence). V lost 7 bases to trimming and J lost 8 bases, with 17 bases between them. As DNA, the CDR3 is TGTGCCAGTAATGATGCAGCAGGGGTCGAAAAACTGTTTTTT. Translated, it gives CASNDAAGVEKLFF.

In this sample, this clone turned up many times. The chain uses TRBV5-4 and TRBJ2-7; 7 positions match TRBD1. CDR3 length: 13 residues. The germline CDR1 and CDR2 sequences are SGHNT and YYREEE (reference sequence). V shed 4 bases and J 5 bases; nucleotides not matched to a gene: 6. The CDR3 bases are TGTGCCAGCAGCCCCCGGGACAGCCACGAGCAGTACTTC. It specifies CASSPRDSHEQYF. Filled out from reference TRBV5-4 and TRBJ2-7, the complete variable domain reads ETGVTQSPTHLIKTRGQQVTLRCSSQSGHNTVSWYQQALGQGPQFIFQYYREEENGRGNFPPRFSGLQFPNYSSELNVNALELDDSALYLCASSPRDSHEQYFGPGTRLTVT.